This entry concerns a single T cell receptor beta chain. Its antigen is not yet known. No much larger clonotype is one base removed from it; base qualities were not supplied. These data belong to a study of CD8+ T cells in alopecia areata (dated by TCRdb to the late 2010s). For context, the study as a whole: Treated patients were enrolled in an open-label pilot trial of oral tofacitinib at 5 to 10 mg twice daily for moderate-to-severe alopecia areata. The SALT score, which quantifies the percentage of affected scalp surface area, was used to measure disease severity in treated patients. Clonality in the scalp was compared among normal scalp (n=4), patchy alopecia areata scalp (n=8), and alopecia totalis/universalis scalp (n=8). TCRbeta CDR3 regions were amplified by immunoSEQ multiplex PCR with 35 Vbeta forward and 13 Jbeta reverse primers. In humans, TCRbeta sequencing was performed on scalp tissue and on sorted CD4+ and CD8+ peripheral blood T cells from healthy controls and from patients with patchy or totalis/universalis alopecia areata. In both human patients and the C3H/HeJ mouse model, the study applied high-throughput TCRbeta sequencing to look at T cell clonal expansion in alopecia areata. Tofacitinib was given for 6 to 18 months, followed by 6 months of follow-up off drug to assess delayed response and recurrence. Biopsies were taken from tofacitinib-treated patients at baseline and again at 4 and 24 weeks into treatment, and several of those patients also had a later scalp biopsy. RNA came from the PAXgene miRNA kit for fixed scalp, the miRNeasy kit for PBMCs, and the RNeasy kit for mouse skin.

The library was generated by the immunoSEQ multiplex PCR assay. RNA was extracted from all samples and reverse transcribed into cDNA as template for TCR sequencing. SuperScript III was used for first-strand cDNA synthesis, primed with a 2:1 mix of oligo-dT and random hexamers. A synthetic immune receptor repertoire was used to measure amplification bias, and any remaining bias was corrected computationally. As for the original processing: After raw reads were preprocessed to remove errors, the CDR3 was defined following IMGT conventions as running from the conserved cysteine to phenylalanine. Clonality was computed as 1 minus the Shannon entropy, with the entropy normalized by log2 of the number of productive unique TCRs. Whether each scalp clone was CD4 or CD8 was inferred by checking scalp TCRbeta sequences against the CD4 and CD8 repertoires from sorted blood. Sourced from immuneACCESS, this table was stored by TCRdb with only in-frame sequences that have V and J called. A share of the clones is absent; for the studies checked, an unresolved V gene accounts for under half, and the remainder has no known explanation. From that table come the V and J calls and clone size; the DNA was used to work out D and trimming. This sample is represented by about 64,000 clones; about 45% of them were singletons. Over 20% of the sample belongs to the ten largest clones.

Including cysteine and phenylalanine, the CDR3 has 14 amino acids. Kept here is only the CDR3 DNA, which spans 42 bases and is read in frame from base 1. CDR1 and CDR2 were assigned from the germline V gene as SGHTA and FQGNSA. V is reduced by 1 base and J by 1 base, leaving a spacing of 7 bases between them. The study at large found these results: Shared TCR sequences between patients were less evident than in mice, which may be partly attributable to HLA diversity in the patient population. Scalp TCR repertoire analysis is complicated because resident alphabeta T cells in normal human skin are also sequenced, whereas mouse skin is dominated by gammadelta T cells. With tofacitinib, both scalp clonality and the number of expanded CD8+ clones among the top 100 scalp clones went down significantly. Because the treated cohort was small and had only one nonresponder, larger studies are needed to examine links between baseline CD8+ expansion and response. Lesional scalp, especially in alopecia totalis/universalis, showed higher clonality and more expanded CD8+ clones than normal scalp, suggesting antigenic drive. During tofacitinib treatment, many expanded lesional clones remained in scalp and blood, and this persistence may partly explain relapse after treatment is stopped.

The treatment or condition label for this specimen denotes: oral pan-JAK inhibitor, 5-10 mg twice daily. Lesional scalp punch biopsies and peripheral blood were collected from alopecia areata patients. PBMCs were isolated by density centrifugation and stained for CD3, CD4 and CD8, and CD4+ and CD8+ T cells were sorted on a FACSAria. The chain joins TRBV7-2 to TRBJ1-2; no D segment can be confidently identified. The receptor comes from a human donor with alopecia areata. The sample consisted of CD8+ T cells sorted from blood, taken between weeks 36 and 40, from a patient treated with tofacitinib. The CDR3 has the sequence CASSLGGVNYGYTF. The DNA sequence is as follows: TGTGCCAGCAGCTTAGGCGGGGTTAACTATGGCTACACCTTC.